Listed here is a single T cell receptor beta chain. Its antigen is unknown. The ends were cut back, 0 bases at V and 3 bases at J, with 12 bases in the middle. Germline V gene data show CDR1 as DFQATT and CDR2 as SNEGSKA (reference sequence). CDR3 length equals 14 residues. TCRdb re-called the 5' RACE reads with MiXCR, one entry per CDR3 protein. The top ten clones hold approximately 8.4% of a sample with 400,000 to 500,000 distinct CDR3 sequences, 20% of them seen once. These data come from a study of T-cell memory formation after mild COVID-19. About the study: Each donor largely had its own TCR clusters. Regarding the study as a whole: CM and EM subsets held most contracting CD4+ clones; EMRA held CD8+ ones.

J is TRBJ2-7 and V is TRBV20-1, with D possibly being TRBD1 (5 bases). The clonotype comes from an adult woman who had mild COVID-19 (a few samples of this study predate the infection). Cell type and time point are not known. Sequencing used PBMCs or a T cell subset sorted from them (not recorded which). The chain's CDR3 is CSARDPTVGYEQYF. CDR3 DNA: TGCAGTGCTAGAGATCCGACAGTGGGCTACGAGCAGTACTTC.